The 10 T cell receptor beta chains reported below all come from one sample, sequenced in a study of tumor-infiltrating lymphocytes in primary liver carcinoma. Making TCR beta cDNA involved around 500 ng total RNA and a constant-region primer. Employing slightly modified ARM-PCR, three nested multiplex PCR rounds were run, and these gave rise to the TCR beta libraries. Investigators reported that the first two PCR rounds, at 10 to 11 cycles each, used TRBV1-TRBV30 forward primers with a C-beta reverse primer. Via MiXCR, TCRdb re-called the multiplex PCR reads, giving one row per CDR3 protein. The repertoire holds 150,000 to 200,000 distinct CDR3 sequences, with approximately 80% as singletons. Unsorted bulk tissue of about 20-32 mg yielded co-extracted RNA and DNA. Sequencing used tumor tissue from primary liver carcinoma. These receptors were collected from a man aged 35-49 years with primary liver carcinoma and hepatitis B virus infection.

The chain joins TRBV6-2 or TRBV6-3 to TRBJ2-6; D tentatively reads TRBD1 or TRBD2 (5 bases each). Germline assignment: CDR1 MNHEY and CDR2 SVGEGT. The CDR3 runs to 18 residues. Trimming took off 5 bases at V and 17 bases at J, with 34 bases between the two ends. DNA of the CDR3: TGTGCCAGCAGTCCTACGGGGTCTTCCTCCTCTGGGGCCAACCTCTTGACTTTC. It encodes CASSPTGSSSSGANLLTF.

This clonotype was found once. One junction end does not reproduce the germline sequence, and a read error may be involved. The V and J genes are TRBV29-1 and TRBJ2-5; 7 positions match TRBD1. The CDR3 has 15 amino acids. CDR1 is SQVTM, CDR2 ANQGSEA, per germline. The CDR3 nucleotides read TGCAGCGTCCGAGTCCCGGCACAGGGGATTGAGACCCAGTATTTC. It is translated as CSVRVPAQGIETQYF.

A note on this clonotype: One end of the junction varies from germline; a read error may be responsible. V and J are TRBV4-2 and TRBJ2-6; TRBD2 is a possible D gene (6 bases). Germline CDR1 reads LGHNA; CDR2 reads YNFKEQ. The CDR3 spans 18 residues. The CDR3 region is CVSSHDHRGSSGANVLTF. CDR3 nucleotide sequence: TGTGTCAGCAGCCATGATCATCGGGGGAGCTCTGGGGCCAACGTCCTGACTTTC.

Of note for this clonotype: One junction end disagrees with the germline gene, perhaps due to a read error. This chain joins TRBV6-6 and TRBJ1-1; D possibly corresponds to TRBD1 (6 bases). This CDR3 region has 13 residues. Germline lookup yields CDR1 MNHNY and CDR2 SVGAGI (reference sequence). CDR3 in DNA: TGTGCAAGCAACACAGGGAGGACTACTGAGGCTTTCTTT. Translated: CASNTGRTTEAFF.

The chain employs TRBV6-1 and TRBJ2-3; D not resolved. Per the germline V gene, CDR1 is MNHNS and CDR2 is SASEGT. The CDR3 is 11 residues long. CDR3 DNA: TGTGGTAGTCGCCTTACAGATACGCAGTATTTT. Translation: CGSRLTDTQYF.

On this clonotype: The CDR3 carries no conserved terminal phenylalanine or tryptophan, so it likely arises from a read error. The chain couples TRBV11-2 to TRBJ2-3; D remains ambiguous. The CDR3 is 14 residues long. Germline V gene lookup returns CDR1 SGHAT and CDR2 FQNNGV. CDR3 DNA: TGCGCCAACAGCTTAAACCGACAAGGGGATACGCAGTATTAT. Its translation is CANSLNRQGDTQYY.

This rearrangement joins TRBV4-1 to TRBJ2-1; the D gene could be TRBD1 or TRBD2 (6 bases each). This CDR3 has 17 residues. The ends were cut back, 6 bases at V and 0 bases at J, with 18 bases in the middle. Germline V gene sequence: CDR1 MGHRA, CDR2 YSYEKL. In DNA, the CDR3 is TGCGCCAGCAGTCCCGAAAGGGGGGCTATCTCCTACAATGAGCAGTTCTTC. Its protein product is CASSPERGAISYNEQFF.

As for this clonotype: A junction end diverges from the germline sequence, so it may reflect a read error. The chain joins TRBV29-1 to TRBJ2-2, with TRBD2 matching over 7 bases. CDR1 and CDR2 from the germline V gene are SQVTM and ANQGSEA. The CDR3 sequence is 15 residues long. The CDR3 spells CSVDTSAANNGELFF. The DNA of the CDR3 is TGCAGCGTTGACACTAGCGCGGCGAACAACGGGGAGCTGTTTTTT.

CDR3 in DNA: TGCAGCGTGACCCCCCGCCTACAAGGGGGTTTTGGCTACACCTTC. This gives the protein CSVTPRLQGGFGYTF. The rearrangement joins TRBV29-1 to TRBJ1-2, with a weak D call TRBD1 (6 bases). V lost 6 bases and J lost 7, with 24 bases in between. The CDR3 totals 15 residues. The germline V gene encodes CDR1 SQVTM and CDR2 ANQGSEA.

The sample holds a few counts of this clonotype. The rearrangement uses TRBV2 and TRBJ2-1, with 10 nucleotides matching TRBD2. J gave up 6 bases and V 2 bases, and 13 bases lay outside the gene matches. CDR1 is SNHLY, CDR2 FYNNEI, per germline. This CDR3 has 18 amino acids. The CDR3 reads CASSETAGGPSDINEQFF. The DNA for the CDR3 is TGTGCCAGCAGTGAAACAGCGGGAGGGCCCTCGGACATCAATGAGCAGTTCTTC.